This T cell receptor (beta chain) was sequenced for a study of T cell responses to AZD1222 COVID-19 vaccine. Study results and caveats: Spike-specific TCR breadth and depth both grew after two AZD1222 doses.

Trimming took off 0 bases at V and 0 bases at J, with 7 bases between the two ends. The CDR3 runs 14 residues. Per germline, CDR1 SGDLS and CDR2 YYNGEE. Assay used: immunoSEQ multiplex PCR; TCRdb lists only in-frame clones, some missing. Found here are 100,000 to 120,000 clones, roughly nine tenths of them singletons; the top ten hold under 3.5%. To note about this clone: The antigen is not known.

The rearrangement joins TRBV9 to TRBJ2-7; no definite D call. The sequenced sample was peripheral blood, obtained on day 0 of AZD1222 vaccination. The source of this sequence is an adult in good health. CDR3 DNA sequence: TGTGCCAGCAGCGTAGATCTAGGCTCCTACGAGCAGTACTTC. Protein sequence: CASSVDLGSYEQYF.